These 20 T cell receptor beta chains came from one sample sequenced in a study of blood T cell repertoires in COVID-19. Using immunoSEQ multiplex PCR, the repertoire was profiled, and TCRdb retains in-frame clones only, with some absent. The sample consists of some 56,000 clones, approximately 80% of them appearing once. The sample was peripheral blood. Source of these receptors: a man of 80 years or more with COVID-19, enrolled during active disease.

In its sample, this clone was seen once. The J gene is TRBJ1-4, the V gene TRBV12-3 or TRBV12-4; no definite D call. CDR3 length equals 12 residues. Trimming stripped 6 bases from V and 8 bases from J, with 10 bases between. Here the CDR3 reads CASSRYQEKLFF. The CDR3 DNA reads TGTGCCAGCAGCCGATACCAGGAAAAACTGTTTTTT.

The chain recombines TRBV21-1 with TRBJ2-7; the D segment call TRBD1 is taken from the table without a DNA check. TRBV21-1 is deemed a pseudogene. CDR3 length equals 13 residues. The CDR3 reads CASSTGQGKEQYF. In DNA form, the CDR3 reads TGTGCCAGCAGCACTGGACAGGGCAAGGAGCAGTACTTC.

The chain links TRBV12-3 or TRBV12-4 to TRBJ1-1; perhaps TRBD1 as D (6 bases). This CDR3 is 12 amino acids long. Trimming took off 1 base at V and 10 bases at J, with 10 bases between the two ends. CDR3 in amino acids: CASSLEGGRAFF. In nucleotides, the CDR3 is TGTGCCAGCAGTTTAGAGGGGGGGCGAGCTTTCTTT.

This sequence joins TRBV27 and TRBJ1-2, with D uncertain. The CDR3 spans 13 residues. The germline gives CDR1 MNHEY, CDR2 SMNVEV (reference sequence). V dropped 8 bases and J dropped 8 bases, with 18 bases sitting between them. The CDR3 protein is CASRPAGSWGYTF. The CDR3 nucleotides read TGTGCCAGCCGTCCGGCGGGGTCTTGGGGCTACACCTTC.

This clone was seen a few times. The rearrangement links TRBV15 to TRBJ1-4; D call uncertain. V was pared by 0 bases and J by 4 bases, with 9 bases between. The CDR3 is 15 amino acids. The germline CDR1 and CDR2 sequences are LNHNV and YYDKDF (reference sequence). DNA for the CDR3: TGTGCCACCAGCAGAGATCGGCGGCTTAATGAAAAACTGTTTTTT. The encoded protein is CATSRDRRLNEKLFF.

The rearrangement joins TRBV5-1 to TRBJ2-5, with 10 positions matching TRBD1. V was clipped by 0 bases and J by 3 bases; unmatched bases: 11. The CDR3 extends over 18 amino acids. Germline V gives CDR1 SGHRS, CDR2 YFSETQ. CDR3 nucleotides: TGCGCCAGCAGCTTGGGGCTCCGGACAGGGGGTTTGGAAGAGACCCAGTACTTC. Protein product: CASSLGLRTGGLEETQYF.

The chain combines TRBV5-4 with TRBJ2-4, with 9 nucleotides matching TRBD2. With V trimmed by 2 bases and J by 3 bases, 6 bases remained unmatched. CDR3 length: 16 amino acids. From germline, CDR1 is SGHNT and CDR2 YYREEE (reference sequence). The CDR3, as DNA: TGTGCCAGCAGCTTACCTAGCGGGATCAACAAAAACATTCAGTACTTC. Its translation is CASSLPSGINKNIQYF.

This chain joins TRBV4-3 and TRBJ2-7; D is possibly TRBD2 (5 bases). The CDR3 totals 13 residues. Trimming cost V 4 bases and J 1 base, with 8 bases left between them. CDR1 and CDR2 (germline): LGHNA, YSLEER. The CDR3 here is CASSRGLSYEQYF. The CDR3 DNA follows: TGCGCCAGCAGCCGCGGGTTGTCCTACGAGCAGTACTTC.

The CDR3 protein is CASSLLDFSGNTIYF. In nucleotides, the CDR3 is TGTGCCAGCAGCCTATTGGACTTCTCTGGAAACACCATATATTTT. V is TRBV14 and J is TRBJ1-3; unclear D gene. Trimming removed 4 bases from V and 0 bases from J, with 10 bases in between. This CDR3 comprises 15 residues. From germline, CDR1 is SGHDN and CDR2 FVKESK.

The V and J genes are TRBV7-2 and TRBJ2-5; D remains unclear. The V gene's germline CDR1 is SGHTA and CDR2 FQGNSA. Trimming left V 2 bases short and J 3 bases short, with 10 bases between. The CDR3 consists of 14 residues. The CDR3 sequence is CASSLSAVKETQYF. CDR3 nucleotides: TGTGCCAGCAGCTTATCGGCGGTAAAAGAGACCCAGTACTTC. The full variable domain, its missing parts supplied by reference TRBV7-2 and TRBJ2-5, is GAGVSQSPSNKVTEKGKDVELRCDPISGHTALYWYRQSLGQGLEFLIYFQGNSAPDKSGLPSDRFSAERTGGSVSTLTIQRTQQEDSAVYLCASSLSAVKETQYFGPGTRLLVL.

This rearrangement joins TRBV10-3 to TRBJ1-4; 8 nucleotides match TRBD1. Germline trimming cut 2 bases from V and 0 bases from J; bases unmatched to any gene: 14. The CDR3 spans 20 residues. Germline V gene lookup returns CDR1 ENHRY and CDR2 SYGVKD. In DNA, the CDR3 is TGTGCCATCAGTGAGGGGAGACAGGGGCGCCCGGCAACAACTAATGAAAAACTGTTTTTT. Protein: CAISEGRQGRPATTNEKLFF.

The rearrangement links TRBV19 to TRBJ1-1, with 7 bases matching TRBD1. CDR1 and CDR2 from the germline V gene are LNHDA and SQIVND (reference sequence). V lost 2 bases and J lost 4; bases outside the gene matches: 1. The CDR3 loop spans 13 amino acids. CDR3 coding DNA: TGTGCCAGTAGTATAAGGACAGGCACTGAAGCTTTCTTT. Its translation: CASSIRTGTEAFF.

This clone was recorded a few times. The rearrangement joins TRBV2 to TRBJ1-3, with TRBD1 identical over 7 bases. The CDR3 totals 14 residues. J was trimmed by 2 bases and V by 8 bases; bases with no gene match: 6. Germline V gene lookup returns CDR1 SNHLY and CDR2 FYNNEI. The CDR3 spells CASRPQGPGNTIYF. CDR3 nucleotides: TGTGCCAGCCGCCCACAGGGGCCTGGAAACACCATATATTTT.

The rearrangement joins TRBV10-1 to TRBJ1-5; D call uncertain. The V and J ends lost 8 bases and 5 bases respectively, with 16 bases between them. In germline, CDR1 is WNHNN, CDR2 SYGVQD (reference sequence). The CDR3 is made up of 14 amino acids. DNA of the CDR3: TGCGCCAGCCCCGAGGGAAGGGCCTATCAGCCCCAGCATTTT. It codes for CASPEGRAYQPQHF.

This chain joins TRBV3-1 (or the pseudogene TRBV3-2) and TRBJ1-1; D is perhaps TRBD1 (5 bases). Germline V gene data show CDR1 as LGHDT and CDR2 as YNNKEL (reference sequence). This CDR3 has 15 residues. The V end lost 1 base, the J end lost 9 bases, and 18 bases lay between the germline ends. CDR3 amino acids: CASSQALRAGRQAFF. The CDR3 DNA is TGTGCCAGCAGCCAAGCCCTCCGGGCGGGGCGGCAAGCTTTCTTT.

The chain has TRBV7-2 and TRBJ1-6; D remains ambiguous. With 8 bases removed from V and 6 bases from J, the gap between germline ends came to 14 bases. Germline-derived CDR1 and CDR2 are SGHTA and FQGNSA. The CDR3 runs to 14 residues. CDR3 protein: CASRERISNSPLHF. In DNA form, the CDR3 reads TGTGCCAGCCGCGAGAGAATAAGTAATTCACCCCTCCACTTT.

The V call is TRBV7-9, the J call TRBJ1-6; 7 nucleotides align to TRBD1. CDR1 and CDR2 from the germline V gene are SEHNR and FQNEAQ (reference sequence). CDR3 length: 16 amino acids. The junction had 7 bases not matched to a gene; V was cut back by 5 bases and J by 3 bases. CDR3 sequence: CASSADREDYNSPLHF. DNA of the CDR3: TGTGCCAGCAGCGCAGACAGGGAAGACTATAATTCACCCCTCCACTTT. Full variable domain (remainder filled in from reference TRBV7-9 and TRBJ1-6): DTGVSQNPRHKITKRGQNVTFRCDPISEHNRLYWYRQTLGQGPEFLTYFQNEAQLEKSRLLSDRFSAERPKGSFSTLEIQRTEQGDSAMYLCASSADREDYNSPLHFGNGTRLTVT.

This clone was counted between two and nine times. The CDR3 DNA follows: TGTGCCACCGTCCCGGGACAGGGAAGGAGTTCCTACAATGAGCAGTTCTTC. Translating gives CATVPGQGRSSYNEQFF. The genes are TRBV2 and TRBJ2-1; the match to TRBD1 covers 9 bases. The CDR3 totals 17 residues. CDR1 SNHLY and CDR2 FYNNEI come from the germline V gene. V shed 10 bases and J 1 base; nucleotides not matched to a gene: 14. Supplemented by reference TRBV2 and TRBJ2-1, the full variable domain reads EPEVTQTPSHQVTQMGQEVILRCVPISNHLYFYWYRQILGQKVEFLVSFYNNEISEKSEIFDDQFSVERPDGSNFTLKIRSTKLEDSAMYFCATVPGQGRSSYNEQFFGPGTRLTVL.

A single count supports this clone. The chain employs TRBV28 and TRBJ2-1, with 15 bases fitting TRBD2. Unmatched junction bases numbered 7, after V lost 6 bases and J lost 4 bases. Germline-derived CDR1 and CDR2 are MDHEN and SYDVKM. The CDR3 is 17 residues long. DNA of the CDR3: TGTGCCAGCAGGGCAGGACTAGCGGGGGGGGCGTACAATGAGCAGTTCTTC. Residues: CASRAGLAGGAYNEQFF. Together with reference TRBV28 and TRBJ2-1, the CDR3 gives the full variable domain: DVKVTQSSRYLVKRTGEKVFLECVQDMDHENMFWYRQDPGLGLRLIYFSYDVKMKEKGDIPEGYSVSREKKERFSLILESASTNQTSMYLCASRAGLAGGAYNEQFFGPGTRLTVL.

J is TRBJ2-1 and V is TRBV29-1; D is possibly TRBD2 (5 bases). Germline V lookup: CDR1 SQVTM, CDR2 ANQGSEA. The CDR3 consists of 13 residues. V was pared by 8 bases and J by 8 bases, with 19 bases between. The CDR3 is CSMQSPRGDEQFF. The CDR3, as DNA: TGCAGCATGCAGAGCCCTCGGGGTGATGAGCAGTTCTTC.